This T cell receptor beta chain comes out of a study of T cells after yellow fever vaccination. Findings and caveats of the study: Abundant clonotypes from the bulk population could contaminate FACS-sorted repertoires.

Germline values: CDR1 DFQATT, CDR2 SNEGSKA (reference sequence). The CDR3 loop spans 13 amino acids. Trimming took off 1 base at V and 2 bases at J, with 9 bases between the two ends. TCRdb ran MiXCR on the 5' RACE reads and lists one entry per CDR3 protein. The table has some 400,000 distinct CDR3 sequences, 6.2% seen once. This clonotype came up a few times. Its antigen is unknown. V usage is TRBV20-1 and J usage is TRBJ2-7; no definite D call. The sequence derives from a man aged 25 to 45 who received the YFV17D yellow fever vaccine. Sample: PBMCs, taken 5 days after the yellow fever booster vaccination. The CDR3 loop is CSARALRAYEQYF. The CDR3 DNA reads as TGCAGTGCTAGAGCACTACGGGCCTACGAGCAGTACTTC.